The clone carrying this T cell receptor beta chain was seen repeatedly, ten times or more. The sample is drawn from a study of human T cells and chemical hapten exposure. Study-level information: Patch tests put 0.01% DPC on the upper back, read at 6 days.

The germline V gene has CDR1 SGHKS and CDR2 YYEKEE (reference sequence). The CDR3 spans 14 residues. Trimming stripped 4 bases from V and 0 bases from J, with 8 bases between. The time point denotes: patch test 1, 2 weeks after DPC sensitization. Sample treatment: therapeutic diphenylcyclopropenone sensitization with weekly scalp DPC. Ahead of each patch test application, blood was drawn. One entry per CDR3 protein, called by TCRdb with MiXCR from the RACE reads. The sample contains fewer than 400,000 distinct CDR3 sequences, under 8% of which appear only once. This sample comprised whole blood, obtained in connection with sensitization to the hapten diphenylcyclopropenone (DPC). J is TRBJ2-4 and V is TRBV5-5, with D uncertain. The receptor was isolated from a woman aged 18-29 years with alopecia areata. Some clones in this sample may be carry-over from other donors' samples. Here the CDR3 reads CASSQQVAKNIQYF. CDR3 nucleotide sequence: TGTGCCAGCAGCCAACAAGTAGCCAAAAACATTCAGTACTTC.